This TCR beta chain was captured in a study of radiotherapy plus CTLA-4 blockade in lung cancer. A word on this clone: What it binds is unknown.

Study-level points and caveats: Clones of tumor-derived TCRs expanded in blood after radiotherapy plus ipilimumab.

Trimming took 4 bases from V and 7 from J; bases not matched to a gene: 10. The CDR3 consists of 14 residues. The germline V gene has CDR1 SGHTA and CDR2 FQGNSA. Clones were sequenced by immunoSEQ multiplex PCR, and TCRdb holds only the in-frame ones, with some missing. There are about 49,000 clones in the sample; more than 70% occur only once, and 6% to 8.5% lies in the top ten. The chain joins TRBV7-2 to TRBJ2-7, with TRBD1 matching over 7 bases. The TCR comes from a human donor with non-small cell lung cancer whose response to radiotherapy plus ipilimumab could not be evaluated. The source material was peripheral blood, sampled from a patient treated with radiotherapy plus ipilimumab. The CDR3: CASSSRDRRWEQYF. The CDR3 region has the DNA TGTGCCAGCAGCTCCCGGGACAGAAGGTGGGAGCAGTACTTC.